This TCR beta chain is drawn from a study of T cell repertoires in cytomegalovirus infection. Study-wide context: Public TCR beta signatures provided an indication of both CMV infection and a matching HLA type. Notes on the study in general: Cumulative frequency of public TCR beta families picked out carriers of CMV plus the relevant HLA.

This clonotype was observed many times. The antigen is unknown. Each CDR3 protein gets one entry after TCRdb re-called the reads with MiXCR. The sample includes approximately 250,000 distinct CDR3 sequences, 5% to 8.5% of them seen just once. The TCR comes from a human donor in good health (CMV status not recorded). Some clones in this sample may be carry-over from other donors' samples. Material for sequencing was PBMCs.

CDR3 nucleotide sequence: TGTGCCAGCAGTGTTGACAGGGACGAGCAGTACTTC. Translation gives CASSVDRDEQYF. This sequence joins TRBV2 and TRBJ2-7; 7 positions match TRBD1. V gave up 4 bases and J gave up 5 bases; unmatched junction bases: 2. The CDR3 has 12 amino acids. Germline loops: CDR1 SNHLY, CDR2 FYNNEI.